A single sample is the source of the 25 T cell receptor beta chains below, sequenced in a study of control samples from healthy donors and cancer patients. TCRdb keeps only in-frame clones here, not all; method: immunoSEQ multiplex PCR. The sample lists about 190,000 clones, roughly nine tenths occurring once. The sequenced sample was blood. Receptors originate from a man aged 25 to 40 in good health.

The gene calls are TRBV5-3 and TRBJ1-6; TRBD1 is a possible D gene (5 bases). TRBV5-3 is an ORF for which the function is uncertain. Trimming shortened V by 1 base and J by 12 bases, and 8 bases separated the two germline ends. The CDR3 extends over 12 amino acids. The CDR3 nucleotides are TGTGCCAGAAGCTTGTCGGGGGGACCCCTCCACTTT. It encodes CARSLSGGPLHF.

This chain links TRBV5-8 with TRBJ2-3; D possibly corresponds to TRBD2 (5 bases). Germline CDR1 SGHTS, CDR2 YDEGEE. The CDR3 totals 14 residues. V was pared by 4 bases and J by 0 bases, with 9 bases between. CDR3: CASSKLGSTDTQYF. CDR3 nucleotides: TGTGCCAGCAGCAAACTAGGGAGCACAGATACGCAGTATTTT.

The V and J genes are TRBV30 and TRBJ2-7, with D tentatively TRBD1 (6 bases). This CDR3 is 14 amino acids long. V lost 1 base and J lost 3, with 13 bases in between. The germline V gene has CDR1 GTSNPN and CDR2 SVGIG (reference sequence). CDR3 nucleotides: TGTGCCTGGAGTGAACCCTCGGACAGCTACGAGCAGTACTTC. Its translation is CAWSEPSDSYEQYF.

The chain carries TRBV6-1 and TRBJ1-2, with D possibly TRBD1 on 5 matching bases. Germline CDR1 and CDR2: MNHNS and SASEGT. V was shortened by 3 bases and J by 2 bases, with 10 bases between the two germline ends. The CDR3 is 14 amino acids. CDR3 residues: CASSDGQGNYGYTF. The CDR3 nucleotides are TGTGCCAGCAGTGACGGGCAGGGCAACTATGGCTACACCTTC.

V and J are TRBV27 and TRBJ1-3, with D hard to call. Germline V gene lookup returns CDR1 MNHEY and CDR2 SMNVEV (reference sequence). The CDR3 consists of 14 residues. The V end was cut by 10 bases, the J end by 2 bases, with 15 bases between. CDR3 in DNA: TGTGCCACGCGGGCATCCGATGCTGGAAACACCATATATTTT. Protein product: CATRASDAGNTIYF.

The chain employs TRBV15 and TRBJ1-5, with 7 bases that match TRBD1. Germline-derived CDR1 and CDR2 are LNHNV and YYDKDF (reference sequence). J was trimmed by 2 bases and V by 0 bases; bases with no gene match: 1. The CDR3 loop spans 15 amino acids. CDR3 coding DNA: TGTGCCACCAGCAGAGAGCAGGGGGGCAATCAGCCCCAGCATTTT. This gives the protein CATSREQGGNQPQHF.

This clone was seen once. The rearrangement uses TRBV4-1 and TRBJ2-7; 9 bases align to TRBD1. With V trimmed by 3 bases and J by 2 bases, 5 bases remained unmatched. The CDR3 runs 15 residues. CDR1 is MGHRA and CDR2 is YSYEKL in the germline V gene. CDR3 protein: CASSQATGGTYEQYF. The DNA for the CDR3 is TGCGCCAGCAGCCAGGCGACAGGGGGGACCTACGAGCAGTACTTC.

The genes are TRBV6-5 and TRBJ1-2; 8 positions match TRBD1. The germline V gene has CDR1 MNHEY and CDR2 SVGAGI. The V gene end was trimmed by 6 bases and the J gene end by 4 bases; junction bases not matched to a gene: 7. The CDR3 extends over 14 amino acids. The CDR3 sequence is CASRLGTGTYGYTF. CDR3 nucleotide sequence: TGTGCCAGCAGACTGGGGACAGGTACCTATGGCTACACCTTC.

V usage is TRBV2 and J usage is TRBJ1-4, with 7 bases lining up with TRBD1. After removal of 7 bases from V and 7 bases from J, the junction contained 9 bases not matched to a gene. This CDR3 comprises 14 residues. The germline CDR1 and CDR2 sequences are SNHLY and FYNNEI. The CDR3 reads CASNLQGLGEKLFF. CDR3 nucleotides: TGTGCCAGCAACTTACAGGGGCTGGGTGAAAAACTGTTTTTT. Combining the CDR3 with reference TRBV2 and TRBJ1-4 gives the whole variable domain EPEVTQTPSHQVTQMGQEVILRCVPISNHLYFYWYRQILGQKVEFLVSFYNNEISEKSEIFDDQFSVERPDGSNFTLKIRSTKLEDSAMYFCASNLQGLGEKLFFGSGTQLSVL.

The chain is built from TRBV27 and TRBJ1-1, with D possibly matching TRBD1 (6 bases). CDR3 length: 15 amino acids. V was shortened by 3 bases and J by 3 bases, with 14 bases between the two germline ends. In germline, CDR1 is MNHEY, CDR2 SMNVEV (reference sequence). The CDR3 spells CASSFLSGGHTEAFF. The CDR3 coding sequence is TGTGCCAGCAGTTTTCTATCGGGGGGGCACACTGAAGCTTTCTTT.

This clone was seen more than once but under ten times. V usage is TRBV30 and J usage is TRBJ1-6; 7 bases are shared with TRBD1. This CDR3 region has 13 residues. Germline V gives CDR1 GTSNPN, CDR2 SVGIG (reference sequence). Trimming removed 8 bases from V and 10 bases from J; junction bases left unmatched: 11. The CDR3 protein is CAGNLGQYSPLHF. CDR3 nucleotide sequence: TGTGCCGGGAATCTGGGACAGTACTCACCCCTCCACTTT.

The chain combines TRBV6-5 with TRBJ1-3; D gene unclear. From germline, CDR1 is MNHEY and CDR2 SVGAGI. The V end was cut by 7 bases, the J end by 8 bases, with 12 bases between. This CDR3 spans 12 amino acids. The CDR3 nucleotides read TGTGCCAGCACCCCCGAAGGCTACACCATATATTTT. Protein sequence: CASTPEGYTIYF.

The rearrangement uses TRBV19 and TRBJ2-7; 7 nucleotides match TRBD1. Germline-derived CDR1 and CDR2 are LNHDA and SQIVND (reference sequence). CDR3 length: 16 amino acids. After removal of 6 bases from V and 1 base from J, the junction contained 12 bases not matched to a gene. The CDR3 DNA sequence: TGTGCCAGTAGGCTCCATCAGGGACAGTCTTCCTACGAGCAGTACTTC. This sequence encodes CASRLHQGQSSYEQYF.

The chain employs TRBV25-1 and TRBJ2-1, with D hard to call. The CDR3 consists of 12 residues. V dropped 4 bases and J dropped 7 bases, with 8 bases sitting between them. Germline values: CDR1 MGHDK, CDR2 SYGVNS. CDR3 region: CASSGLGNEQFF. The CDR3 DNA reads as TGTGCCAGCAGTGGCCTCGGGAATGAGCAGTTCTTC.

The chain links TRBV19 to TRBJ1-6, with D maybe TRBD1 (5 bases). CDR1 is LNHDA and CDR2 is SQIVND in the germline V gene (reference sequence). The ends were cut back, 6 bases at V and 7 bases at J, with 13 bases in the middle. This CDR3 contains 14 residues. Here the CDR3 reads CASSPAAGNSPLHF. The CDR3, as DNA: TGTGCCAGTAGCCCCGCAGCAGGGAATTCACCCCTCCACTTT. Filled out from reference TRBV19 and TRBJ1-6, the complete variable domain reads DGGITQSPKYLFRKEGQNVTLSCEQNLNHDAMYWYRQDPGQGLRLIYYSQIVNDFQKGDIAEGYSVSREKKESFPLTVTSAQKNPTAFYLCASSPAAGNSPLHFGNGTRLTVT.

The V call is TRBV27, the J call TRBJ1-5; D remains ambiguous. The V and J ends lost 6 bases and 1 base respectively, with 28 bases between them. Germline CDR1 MNHEY, CDR2 SMNVEV (reference sequence). This CDR3 region has 20 residues. CDR3 sequence (DNA): TGTGCCAGCAGGGCAAGCGGGCAGCCCAGTTTCCATATAAGCAATCAGCCCCAGCATTTT. Amino acids: CASRASGQPSFHISNQPQHF.

V usage is TRBV5-1 and J usage is TRBJ2-2; TRBD1 matches at 7 bases. The V segment lost 0 bases and the J segment 3 bases; nucleotides outside the gene matches: 5. CDR3 length: 16 residues. The germline CDR1 and CDR2 sequences are SGHRS and YFSETQ. The CDR3: CASSLDPGGYTGELFF. The CDR3 region has the DNA TGCGCCAGCAGCTTGGATCCAGGGGGATACACCGGGGAGCTGTTTTTT. The full variable domain, rest sourced from reference TRBV5-1 and TRBJ2-2, is KAGVTQTPRYLIKTRGQQVTLSCSPISGHRSVSWYQQTPGQGLQFLFEYFSETQRNKGNFPGRFSGRQFSNSRSEMNVSTLELGDSALYLCASSLDPGGYTGELFFGEGSRLTVL.

Comment on this clone: This same CDR3 is encoded by further DNA sequences in the sample. The CDR3 here is CASSDRTGSSYEQYF. CDR3 sequence (DNA): TGTGCCAGCAGTGACCGGACGGGGAGCTCCTACGAGCAGTACTTC. V is TRBV6-1 and J is TRBJ2-7, with a possible D match to TRBD2 (5 bases). Between the trimmed V and J ends, which lost 3 bases and 0 bases, there was a span of 12 bases. The germline CDR1 and CDR2 sequences are MNHNS and SASEGT. The CDR3 length is 15 residues.

The V call is TRBV9, the J call TRBJ2-3, with 9 bases that match TRBD2. The CDR3 totals 17 residues. Germline CDR1 SGDLS, CDR2 YYNGEE. V lost 2 bases and J lost 7; bases outside the gene matches: 14. CDR3 residues: CASSVALVRGGLNTQYF. For the CDR3, the DNA is TGTGCCAGCAGCGTCGCCCTCGTGCGGGGGGGCCTGAATACGCAGTATTTT.

The chain is built from TRBV5-1 and TRBJ2-1; 11 bases are shared with TRBD1. Losses at the gene ends were 2 bases for V and 3 bases for J; bases not matched to a gene: 4. The CDR3 covers 16 residues. The germline V gene encodes CDR1 SGHRS and CDR2 YFSETQ. The CDR3 here is CASSFPGQGDYNEQFF. In DNA, the CDR3 is TGCGCCAGCAGCTTTCCGGGACAGGGGGACTACAATGAGCAGTTCTTC.

This clone occurred once. The V and J genes are TRBV25-1 and TRBJ1-2; possibly TRBD1 for D (5 bases). Germline V lookup: CDR1 MGHDK, CDR2 SYGVNS. V was trimmed by 10 bases and J by 8 bases, leaving 23 bases between them. The CDR3 runs 14 residues. This CDR3 is CAIPRGDGAEGYTF. For the CDR3, the DNA is TGTGCCATCCCGCGCGGGGACGGAGCGGAGGGCTACACCTTC.

This chain uses TRBV9 with TRBJ2-1; 13 nucleotides align to TRBD2. This CDR3 spans 15 amino acids. Per germline, CDR1 SGDLS and CDR2 YYNGEE. Trimming took 9 bases from V and 4 from J; bases not matched to a gene: 7. The CDR3 bases are TGTGCCACCTCCAAGACTAGCGGGGGGTACAATGAGCAGTTCTTC. Protein sequence: CATSKTSGGYNEQFF.

The chain joins TRBV14 to TRBJ2-7, with D possibly matching TRBD2 (5 bases). The V end was cut by 0 bases, the J end by 7 bases, with 10 bases between. The length of the CDR3 is 13 residues. Germline CDR1 SGHDN, CDR2 FVKESK. The DNA for the CDR3 is TGTGCCAGCAGCCAAGATCATCGGAGGGAGCAGTACTTC. Its protein product is CASSQDHRREQYF.

This chain links TRBV6-5 with TRBJ2-3; 10 positions agree with TRBD1. The CDR3 consists of 15 residues. Trimming at V came to 7 bases and at J to 4 bases, leaving 8 bases not matched to a gene. Per germline, CDR1 MNHEY and CDR2 SVGAGI. The CDR3 DNA reads as TGTGCCAGCACCGACCCGACAGGGGGCTCAGATACGCAGTATTTT. Its protein is CASTDPTGGSDTQYF.

This chain links TRBV12-3 or TRBV12-4 with TRBJ1-2; 7 nucleotides agree with TRBD1. CDR3 length: 12 amino acids. J lost 2 bases, V lost 6 bases, and 0 bases had no gene match. The CDR3 loop reads CASRQGNYGYTF. CDR3 nucleotide sequence: TGTGCCAGCAGACAGGGGAACTATGGCTACACCTTC.